A single TCR beta chain is shown here with its context. Its target is unknown. Libraries were prepared by immunoSEQ multiplex PCR; TCRdb keeps only in-frame clonotypes and omits some of them. The sample includes over 130,000 clones, around nine tenths of them seen just once. Trimming took 1 base from V and 11 from J, leaving 20 bases between them. CDR3 size: 15 residues. Germline CDR1 reads MGHRA; CDR2 reads YSYEKL. The entry originates in a study of T cell responses to AZD1222 COVID-19 vaccine. Whole-study findings and limits: Scientists sampled the repertoires only once the peak T cell response had passed. Clonal diversity may have been underestimated in mostly white British donors. A rise in Spike-specific TCR breadth and depth followed two AZD1222 doses.

Sequences were derived from peripheral blood, sampled 28 days after the second AZD1222 dose. The rearrangement joins TRBV4-1 to TRBJ1-1, with D unclear. The TCR originated in an adult who received the AZD1222 COVID-19 vaccine. The CDR3 protein is CASSQVRTAYGRAFF. For the CDR3, the DNA is TGCGCCAGCAGCCAAGTAAGGACGGCCTACGGACGCGCTTTCTTT.